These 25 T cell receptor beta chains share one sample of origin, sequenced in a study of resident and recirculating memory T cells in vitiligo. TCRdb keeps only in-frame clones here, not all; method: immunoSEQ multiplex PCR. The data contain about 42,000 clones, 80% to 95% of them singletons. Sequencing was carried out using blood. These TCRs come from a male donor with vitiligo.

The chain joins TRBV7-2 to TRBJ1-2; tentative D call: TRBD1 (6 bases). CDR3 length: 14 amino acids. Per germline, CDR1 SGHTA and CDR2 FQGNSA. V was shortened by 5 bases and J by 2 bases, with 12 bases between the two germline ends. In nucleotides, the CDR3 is TGTGCCAGCAGCCCAAATACAGGGAACTATGGCTACACCTTC. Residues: CASSPNTGNYGYTF.

CDR3 nucleotide sequence: TGTGCCAGCTCACACGATGGACAGCGGAGAGATACGCAGTATTTT. Its translation is CASSHDGQRRDTQYF. The chain employs TRBV9 and TRBJ2-3; D might be TRBD1 (6 bases). The germline V and J ends were trimmed by 7 bases and 5 bases, with 20 bases remaining between them. Germline V gives CDR1 SGDLS, CDR2 YYNGEE. The CDR3 loop spans 15 amino acids.

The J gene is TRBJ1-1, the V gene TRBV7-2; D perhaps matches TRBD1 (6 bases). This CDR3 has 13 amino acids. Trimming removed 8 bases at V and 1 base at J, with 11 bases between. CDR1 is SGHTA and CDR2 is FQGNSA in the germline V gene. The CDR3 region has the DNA TGTGCCAGCGAATGGGGACAGAACACTGAAGCTTTCTTT. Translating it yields CASEWGQNTEAFF.

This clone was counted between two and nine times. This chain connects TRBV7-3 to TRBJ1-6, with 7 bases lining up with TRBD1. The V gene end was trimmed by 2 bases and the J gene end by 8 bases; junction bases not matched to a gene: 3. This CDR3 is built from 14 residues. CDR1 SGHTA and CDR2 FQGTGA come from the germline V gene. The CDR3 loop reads CASSLQGTDSPLHF. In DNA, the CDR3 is TGTGCCAGCAGCTTACAGGGGACAGATTCACCCCTCCACTTT.

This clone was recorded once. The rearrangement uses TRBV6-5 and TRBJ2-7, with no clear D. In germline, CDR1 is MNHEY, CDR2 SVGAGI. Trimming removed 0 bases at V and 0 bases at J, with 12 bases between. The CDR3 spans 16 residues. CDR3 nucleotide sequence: TGTGCCAGCAGTTACTCGACGTTGGGCACCTCCTACGAGCAGTACTTC. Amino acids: CASSYSTLGTSYEQYF.

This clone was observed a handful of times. CDR3 protein: CASSQRTGDGYTF. Written as DNA, the CDR3 is TGCGCCAGCAGCCAGAGGACAGGGGACGGCTACACCTTC. This sequence joins TRBV4-3 and TRBJ1-2; TRBD1 matches 9 bases. This CDR3 has 13 residues. The V and J ends lost 3 bases and 8 bases, in that order; junction bases with no gene match: 4. Germline lookup yields CDR1 LGHNA and CDR2 YSLEER.

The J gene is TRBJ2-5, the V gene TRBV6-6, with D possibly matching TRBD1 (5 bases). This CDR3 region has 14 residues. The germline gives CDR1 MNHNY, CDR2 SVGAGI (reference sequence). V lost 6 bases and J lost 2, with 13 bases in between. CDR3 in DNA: TGTGCCAGCAGCCCCCAGGGATTTCAAGAGACCCAGTACTTC. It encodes CASSPQGFQETQYF.

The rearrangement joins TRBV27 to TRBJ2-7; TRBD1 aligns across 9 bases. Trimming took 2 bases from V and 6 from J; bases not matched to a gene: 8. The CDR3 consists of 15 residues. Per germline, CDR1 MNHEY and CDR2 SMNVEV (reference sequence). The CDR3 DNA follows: TGTGCCAGCAGTTTAAGAGGACAGGGGACTCGCGAGCAGTACTTC. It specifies CASSLRGQGTREQYF.

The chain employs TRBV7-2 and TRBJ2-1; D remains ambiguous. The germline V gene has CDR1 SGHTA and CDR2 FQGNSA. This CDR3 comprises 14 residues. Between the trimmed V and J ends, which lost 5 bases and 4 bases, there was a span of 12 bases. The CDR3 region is CASSLSNYYNEQFF. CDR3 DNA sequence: TGTGCCAGCAGCCTAAGCAACTATTACAATGAGCAGTTCTTC.

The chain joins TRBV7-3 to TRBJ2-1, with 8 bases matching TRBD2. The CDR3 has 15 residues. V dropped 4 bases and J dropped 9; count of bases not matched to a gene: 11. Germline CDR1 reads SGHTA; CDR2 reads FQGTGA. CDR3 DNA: TGTGCCAGCAGCTCAAACGGGGGGGTTCTCTCTGAGCAGTTCTTC. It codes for CASSSNGGVLSEQFF.

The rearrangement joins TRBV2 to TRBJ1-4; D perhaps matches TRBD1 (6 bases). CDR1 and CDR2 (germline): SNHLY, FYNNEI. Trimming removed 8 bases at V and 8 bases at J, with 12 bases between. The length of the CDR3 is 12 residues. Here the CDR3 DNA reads TGTGCCAGCGCGGGGGACACCGAAAAACTGTTTTTT. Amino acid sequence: CASAGDTEKLFF.

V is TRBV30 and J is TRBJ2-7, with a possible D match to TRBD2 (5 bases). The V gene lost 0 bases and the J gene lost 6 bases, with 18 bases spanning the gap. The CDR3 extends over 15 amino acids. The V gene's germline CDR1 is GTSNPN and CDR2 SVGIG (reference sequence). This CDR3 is CAWSVLGGGIGEQYF. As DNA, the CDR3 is TGTGCCTGGAGTGTATTGGGTGGAGGAATAGGCGAGCAGTACTTC.

The CDR3 DNA reads as TGTGCCAGCAGCTTGGGTCGGGGGTACCAAGAGACCCAGTACTTC. Translating it yields CASSLGRGYQETQYF. The genes are TRBV7-3 and TRBJ2-5; tentatively, D is TRBD2 (6 bases). The CDR3 length is 15 residues. Germline CDR1 SGHTA, CDR2 FQGTGA. The ends were cut back, 3 bases at V and 0 bases at J, with 11 bases in the middle.

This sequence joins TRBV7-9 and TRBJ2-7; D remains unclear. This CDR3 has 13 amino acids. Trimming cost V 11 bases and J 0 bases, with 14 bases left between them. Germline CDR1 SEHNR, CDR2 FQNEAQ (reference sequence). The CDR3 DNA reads TGTGCCGGGTCTGGGCCGAGCTCCTACGAGCAGTACTTC. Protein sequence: CAGSGPSSYEQYF.

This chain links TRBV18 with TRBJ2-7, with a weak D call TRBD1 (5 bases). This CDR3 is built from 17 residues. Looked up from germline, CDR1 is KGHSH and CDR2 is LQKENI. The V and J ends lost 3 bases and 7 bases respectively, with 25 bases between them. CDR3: CASSPTVLGARLMEQYF. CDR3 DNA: TGTGCCAGCTCACCCACAGTCCTTGGGGCCCGTCTAATGGAGCAGTACTTC.

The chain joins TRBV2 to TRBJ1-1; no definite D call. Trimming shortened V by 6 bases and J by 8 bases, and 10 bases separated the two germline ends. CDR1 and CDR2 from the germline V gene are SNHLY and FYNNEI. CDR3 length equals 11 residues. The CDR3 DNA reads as TGTGCCAGCAGCGAGGTTGGCGAAGCTTTCTTT. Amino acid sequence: CASSEVGEAFF.

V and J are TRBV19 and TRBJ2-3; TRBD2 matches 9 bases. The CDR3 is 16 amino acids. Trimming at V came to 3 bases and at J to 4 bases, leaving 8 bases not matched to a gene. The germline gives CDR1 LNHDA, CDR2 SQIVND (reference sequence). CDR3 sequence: CASSISGGGAADTQYF. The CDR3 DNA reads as TGTGCCAGTAGTATTTCCGGCGGGGGGGCCGCAGATACGCAGTATTTT.

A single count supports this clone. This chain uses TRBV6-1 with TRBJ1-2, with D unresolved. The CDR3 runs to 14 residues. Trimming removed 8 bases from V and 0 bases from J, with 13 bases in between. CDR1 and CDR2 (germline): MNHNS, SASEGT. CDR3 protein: CASLTLPPNYGYTF. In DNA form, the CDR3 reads TGTGCCAGCCTTACATTACCCCCTAACTATGGCTACACCTTC.

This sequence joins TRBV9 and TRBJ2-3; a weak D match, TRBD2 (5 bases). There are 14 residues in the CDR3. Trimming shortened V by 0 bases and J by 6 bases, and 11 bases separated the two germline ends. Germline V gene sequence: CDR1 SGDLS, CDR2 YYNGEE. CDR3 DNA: TGTGCCAGCAGCGTAGAGGCTAGCAGGGATACGCAGTATTTT. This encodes CASSVEASRDTQYF. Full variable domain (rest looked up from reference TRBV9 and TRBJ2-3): DSGVTQTPKHLITATGQRVTLRCSPRSGDLSVYWYQQSLDQGLQFLIQYYNGEERAKGNILERFSAQQFPDLHSELNLSSLELGDSALYFCASSVEASRDTQYFGPGTRLTVL.

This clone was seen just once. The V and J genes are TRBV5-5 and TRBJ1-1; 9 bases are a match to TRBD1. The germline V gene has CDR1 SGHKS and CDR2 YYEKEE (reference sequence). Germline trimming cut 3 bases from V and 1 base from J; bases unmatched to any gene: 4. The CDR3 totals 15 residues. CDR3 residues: CASSSPGQGNTEAFF. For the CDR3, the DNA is TGTGCCAGCAGCTCCCCGGGACAGGGGAACACTGAAGCTTTCTTT.

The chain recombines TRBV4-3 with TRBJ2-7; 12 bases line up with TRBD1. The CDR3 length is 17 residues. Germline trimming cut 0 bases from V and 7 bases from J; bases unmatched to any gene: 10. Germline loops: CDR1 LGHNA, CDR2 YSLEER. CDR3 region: CASSQDRVGQGAREQYF. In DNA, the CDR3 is TGCGCCAGCAGCCAAGATAGGGTGGGACAGGGGGCGAGGGAGCAGTACTTC.

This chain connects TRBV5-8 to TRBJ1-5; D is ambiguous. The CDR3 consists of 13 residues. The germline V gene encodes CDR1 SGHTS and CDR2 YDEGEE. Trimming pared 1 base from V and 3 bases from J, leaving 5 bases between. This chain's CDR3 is CASSLSLNQPQHF. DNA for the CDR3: TGTGCCAGCAGCTTGAGCCTCAATCAGCCCCAGCATTTT.

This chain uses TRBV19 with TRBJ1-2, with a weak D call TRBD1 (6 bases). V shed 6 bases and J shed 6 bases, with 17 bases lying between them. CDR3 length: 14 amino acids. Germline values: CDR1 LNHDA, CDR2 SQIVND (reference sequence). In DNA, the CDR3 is TGTGCCAGTAGGCCACAGGGATTTCTACATGGCTACACCTTC. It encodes CASRPQGFLHGYTF.

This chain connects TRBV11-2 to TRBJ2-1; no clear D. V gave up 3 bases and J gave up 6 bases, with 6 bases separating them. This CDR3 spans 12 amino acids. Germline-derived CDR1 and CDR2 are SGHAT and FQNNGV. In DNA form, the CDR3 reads TGTGCCAGCAGCTTCTTACTCAATGAGCAGTTCTTC. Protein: CASSFLLNEQFF.

DNA for the CDR3: TGTGCCAGCAGCTGGGCGGAGGACAGGGTCGACACCTACGAGCAGTACTTC. Residues: CASSWAEDRVDTYEQYF. The chain couples TRBV7-9 to TRBJ2-7; 8 nucleotides line up with TRBD1. V lost 4 bases and J lost 2; bases outside the gene matches: 13. Looked up from germline, CDR1 is SEHNR and CDR2 is FQNEAQ (reference sequence). The CDR3 is 17 amino acids.